Presented here are 3 T cell receptor beta chains from one specimen sequenced in a study of T cell responses to AZD1222 COVID-19 vaccine. The data were produced by immunoSEQ multiplex PCR, yet TCRdb's version contains in-frame clones alone and is incomplete. The table shows 150,000 to 200,000 clones, with about 89% occurring only once. Sequences were derived from peripheral blood, sampled on day 0 of AZD1222 vaccination. These receptors originate from an adult in good health.

The chain has TRBV5-1 and TRBJ2-3; the match to TRBD1 covers 8 bases. The junction had 3 bases not matched to a gene; V was cut back by 4 bases and J by 2 bases. Germline V gene lookup returns CDR1 SGHRS and CDR2 YFSETQ. The CDR3 runs 14 residues. CDR3 protein: CASSGTGLTDTQYF. As DNA, the CDR3 is TGCGCCAGCAGCGGGACAGGTCTCACAGATACGCAGTATTTT.

V usage is TRBV28 and J usage is TRBJ1-6, with D perhaps TRBD1 (5 bases). The CDR3 contains 16 residues. With 2 bases removed from V and 4 bases from J, the gap between germline ends came to 12 bases. Germline V gives CDR1 MDHEN, CDR2 SYDVKM. CDR3 amino acids: CASSLAGGAYNSPLHF. For the CDR3, the DNA is TGTGCCAGCAGTTTAGCCGGAGGGGCATATAATTCACCCCTCCACTTT.

The chain carries TRBV3-1 (or the pseudogene TRBV3-2) and TRBJ1-1; D is undetermined. The CDR3 extends over 13 amino acids. Germline lookup yields CDR1 LGHDT and CDR2 YNNKEL (reference sequence). Trimming pared 1 base from V and 2 bases from J, leaving 5 bases between. In DNA form, the CDR3 reads TGTGCCAGCAGCCAAGGGCCCAACACTGAAGCTTTCTTT. Amino acids: CASSQGPNTEAFF.